This TCR beta chain was captured by sequencing in a study of blood T cells in healthy people across ages (dated by TCRdb to the mid-2010s). Describing the broader study: Template switching captured roughly one uniquely barcoded TCR beta cDNA molecule per two T cells in model experiments. To track age-related changes in TCR beta repertoire diversity, the study relied on deep sequencing normalized with unique cDNA molecular identifiers. The donors were split into four age groups: young (average about 15 years), middle-aged (around 37), aged (about 62) and long-lived (over 80). To avoid experimental bias, donors of different ages were distributed randomly across sequencing lanes. Using the same blood draw, the study looked at two additional independent replicas of 1 million unique cDNA reads for two donors, one aged 18 to 30 and the other aged 80 or older.

Libraries were constructed by 5' RACE. The reads were generated on an Illumina HiSeq 2500. A second roughly 6 to 12 cycle PCR used a sample-barcoded 5' primer and a J-beta primer mix. A unique molecular identifier was introduced onto each TCR beta cDNA molecule by a template-switch 5' adaptor carrying 12 random nucleotides. Each sample yielded at least 3 million CDR3-containing paired-end reads. All of the RNA was converted into first-strand cDNA using the Mint cDNA synthesis kit, with a TRBC-specific oligonucleotide serving as the primer. Following uracil-DNA glycosylase treatment, all cDNA underwent a first 18-cycle PCR with the universal primers M1SS and BC2_uni_R. In the source study's methods: For normalization, 1 million high-quality reads were randomly selected from each sample, with every read carrying a distinct molecular identifier. Reads with shared molecular identifiers were discarded instead of being binned into consensus sequences. CDR3 identification, clonotype clustering and error correction used MiTCR with a Q25 quality threshold and the strictest error-elimination algorithm. A nonparametric unseen species model with Euler transformation was used to estimate a lower bound on total TCR beta diversity. Clones were called with MiXCR by TCRdb after fastp trimmed the public reads at Q25, and only in-frame beta chains were retained. Rows merge per CDR3 protein into single entries with the most common DNA and genes. TCRdb, not the authors, supplied the V and J calls. Present in this sample are around 870,000 distinct CDR3 sequences, 29% of which were seen just once. The top ten clones comprise about 18% of the sample.

The full study reports these points: Conclusive comparison of naive and antigen-experienced compartments was prevented by the profiling of bulk unsorted PBMCs. Donor CMV infection status was unknown, potentially confounding age-related changes in expanded clonotypes. Observed TCR beta diversity per million T cells fell roughly linearly with age, and a significant reduction was already apparent by age roughly 40. Compared with the aged group, the long-lived group had more naive CD4+ T cells, fewer expanded clones and increased TCR diversity, a pattern suggesting age selection. Estimates of total diversity from one million sequenced T cells were regarded as lower bounds and underestimates. A strong correlation was found between observed TCR beta diversity and the percentage of naive T cells measured by flow cytometry.

The approximately 39 donors, aged about 6 to 95 years, were systemically healthy Caucasian individuals from Russia. Approximately 11 milliliters of peripheral blood were drawn from each donor into EDTA-treated Vacutainer tubes. PBMCs were isolated by Ficoll-Paque density-gradient centrifugation, with at least 6 million obtained per sample. Total RNA was extracted from PBMCs with Trizol reagent, with at least 6 micrograms obtained per sample. Naive CD45RAhigh/CD27high T cell percentages were measured by flow cytometry on a PBMC aliquot from every donor. The sample holds a few counts of this clonotype. Its recognized antigen is unknown. Per-base quality was not reported, and no clone a single base away is much larger than it. V is cut by 1 base and J by 7 bases, and the space between the germline ends is 16 bases. Its CDR3 holds 16 amino acids, cysteine through phenylalanine. Only the CDR3 part of the read is kept: 48 bases, read in frame from the first base.

The sequence is built from TRBV12-3 or TRBV12-4 and TRBJ1-4; a confident D gene designation cannot be given. This TCR was sampled from a woman aged 80 or over in good health. Sequencing was carried out using blood. The CDR3 reads CASSLGPLTAGEKLFF. The DNA sequence is TGTGCCAGCAGTTTAGGGCCACTCACAGCTGGTGAAAAACTGTTTTTT.